The 3 T cell receptor beta chains below come from one sample, sequenced in a study of T cells after yellow fever vaccination. MiXCR, run by TCRdb on the 5' RACE reads, gives a single entry per CDR3 protein. Among approximately 69,000 distinct CDR3 sequences, approximately 6.2% were seen once, and the ten largest hold roughly 2%. The sample in question was CD4+ T cells sorted from PBMCs, obtained about 2 weeks after the first yellow fever vaccination. The receptors derive from a man between 18 and 35 years old who received the YFV17D yellow fever vaccine.

This clonotype showed up many times. V is TRBV11-2 and J is TRBJ2-7; 8 bases map to TRBD1. The CDR3 loop spans 13 amino acids. Per the germline V gene, CDR1 is SGHAT and CDR2 is FQNNGV. After removal of 5 bases from V and 6 bases from J, the junction contained 6 bases not matched to a gene. The CDR3, as DNA: TGTGCCAGCAGCACGACAGGGGTAGGCGAGCAGTACGTC. This sequence encodes CASSTTGVGEQYV.

Worth noting for this clonotype: This could be a read error, since a much larger clone is one nucleotide away. The rearrangement joins TRBV20-1 to TRBJ2-5; possibly TRBD1 for D (5 bases). Germline-derived CDR1 and CDR2 are DFQATT and SNEGSKA (reference sequence). This CDR3 is 12 amino acids long. Deletions cut 5 bases from V and 7 bases from J, with 14 bases between. The DNA of the CDR3 is TGCAGTGCTGGGGCGGCGTACGGGACCCAGTACTTC. Its translation: CSAGAAYGTQYF.

This clonotype was detected ten times or more. This chain connects TRBV5-1 to TRBJ1-4; D possibly corresponds to TRBD1 (5 bases). CDR3 length: 15 amino acids. Trimming cost V 0 bases and J 6 bases, with 12 bases left between them. Germline lookup yields CDR1 SGHRS and CDR2 YFSETQ. In DNA form, the CDR3 reads TGCGCCAGCAGCTTGGGCGGGGGTGGAGATGAAAAACTGTTTTTT. The encoded protein is CASSLGGGGDEKLFF.